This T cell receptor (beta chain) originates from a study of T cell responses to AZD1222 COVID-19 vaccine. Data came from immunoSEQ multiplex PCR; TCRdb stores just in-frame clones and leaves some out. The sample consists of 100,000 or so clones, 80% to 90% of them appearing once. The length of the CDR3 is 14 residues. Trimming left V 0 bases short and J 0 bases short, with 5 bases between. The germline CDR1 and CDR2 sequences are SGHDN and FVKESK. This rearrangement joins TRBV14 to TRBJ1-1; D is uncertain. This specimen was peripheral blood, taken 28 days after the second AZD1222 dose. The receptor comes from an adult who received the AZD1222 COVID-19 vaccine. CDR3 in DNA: TGTGCCAGCAGCCAAGACAGACTGAACACTGAAGCTTTCTTT. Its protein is CASSQDRLNTEAFF.